Following are 19 T cell receptor beta chains from one sample sequenced in a study of PD-1 blockade in classical Hodgkin lymphoma. Measured with immunoSEQ multiplex PCR; TCRdb has only the in-frame clones, and not every one. The data hold roughly 40,000 clones, with around 86% observed a single time. Every patient relapsed after autologous stem cell transplantation, and brentuximab vedotin exposure varied. The source material was peripheral blood mononuclear cells (PBMCs), sampled at baseline. These receptor sequences come from a human donor with classical Hodgkin lymphoma.

This chain uses TRBV5-1 with TRBJ1-2, with 8 bases lining up with TRBD1. The V segment lost 4 bases and the J segment 3 bases; nucleotides outside the gene matches: 2. The CDR3 is 13 residues long. Per germline, CDR1 SGHRS and CDR2 YFSETQ. The CDR3 DNA sequence: TGCGCCAGCAGCCCGGGACAGGACTATGGCTACACCTTC. This encodes CASSPGQDYGYTF.

This clone was seen more than once but under ten times. This chain joins TRBV5-4 and TRBJ2-7, with D hard to call. The CDR3 contains 12 residues. Germline V lookup: CDR1 SGHNT, CDR2 YYREEE (reference sequence). V was pared by 2 bases and J by 0 bases, with 3 bases between. Written as DNA, the CDR3 is TGTGCCAGCAGCTTTCACTCCTACGAGCAGTACTTC. Its protein is CASSFHSYEQYF.

The J gene is TRBJ2-7, the V gene TRBV15; D unresolved. Germline V gene data show CDR1 as LNHNV and CDR2 as YYDKDF (reference sequence). V lost 0 bases to trimming and J lost 2 bases, with 5 bases between them. This CDR3 region has 13 residues. The CDR3 sequence: CATSRDLAYEQYF. CDR3 nucleotide sequence: TGTGCCACCAGCAGAGACCTAGCCTACGAGCAGTACTTC.

In this sample, this clone turned up once. The CDR3 DNA sequence: TGTGCCAGCAGTTTTACAGGGGGCGCATATGAAAAACTGTTTTTT. It codes for CASSFTGGAYEKLFF. The chain is built from TRBV27 and TRBJ1-4, with TRBD1 matching 9 bases. Germline CDR1 MNHEY, CDR2 SMNVEV (reference sequence). V lost 3 bases and J lost 6; bases outside the gene matches: 5. This CDR3 has 15 residues.

This chain uses TRBV5-4 with TRBJ2-5; 7 bases are shared with TRBD2. CDR1 is SGHNT, CDR2 YYREEE, per germline (reference sequence). The ends lost 4 bases at V and 2 bases at J; junction bases unmatched: 5. The CDR3 consists of 14 residues. This CDR3 reads CASSSGTSQETQYF. Written as DNA, the CDR3 is TGTGCCAGCAGCAGCGGGACTTCTCAAGAGACCCAGTACTTC.

The gene calls are TRBV20-1 and TRBJ2-7; 7 nucleotides line up with TRBD2. The J segment lost 7 bases and the V segment lost 3 bases, leaving 3 bases of the junction unmatched. This CDR3 spans 11 amino acids. Germline V CDR1 and CDR2: DFQATT, SNEGSKA (reference sequence). The CDR3 reads CSARGGDEQYF. CDR3 DNA: TGCAGTGCTAGGGGGGGGGATGAGCAGTACTTC.

The chain joins TRBV21-1 to TRBJ1-1. TRBV21-1 is labeled a pseudogene. This CDR3 has 15 residues. The CDR3 DNA reads as TGTGCCAGCAGCAAAAGACGGCGATTGAACACTGAAGCTTTCTTT. It is translated as CASSKRRRLNTEAFF.

This sequence joins TRBV19 and TRBJ2-5; a possible D gene is TRBD1 (5 bases). Germline lookup yields CDR1 LNHDA and CDR2 SQIVND (reference sequence). The V end was cut by 3 bases, the J end by 4 bases, with 18 bases between. This CDR3 region has 16 residues. In DNA form, the CDR3 reads TGTGCCAGTAGTATTGGAGCCCCAGGGTTGGGAGAGACCCAGTACTTC. It is translated as CASSIGAPGLGETQYF.

The rearrangement uses TRBV5-1 and TRBJ2-1, with 8 bases identical to TRBD1. The trim removed 4 bases at V and 8 bases at J, leaving 5 bases unmatched. This CDR3 comprises 13 residues. CDR1 is SGHRS and CDR2 is YFSETQ in the germline V gene. The CDR3 sequence: CASSQGARHEQFF. The CDR3 nucleotides read TGCGCCAGCAGCCAGGGGGCGAGGCATGAGCAGTTCTTC.

The chain combines TRBV5-1 with TRBJ2-1; 8 bases match TRBD1. The CDR3 spans 15 residues. The V and J ends lost 2 bases and 7 bases, in that order; junction bases with no gene match: 8. CDR1 is SGHRS, CDR2 YFSETQ, per germline. Written as DNA, the CDR3 is TGCGCCAGCAGCTTACCAGGGGGCGATCGAAATGAGCAGTTCTTC. Protein product: CASSLPGGDRNEQFF. Using reference TRBV5-1 and TRBJ2-1 for the parts outside the CDR3, the full variable domain is KAGVTQTPRYLIKTRGQQVTLSCSPISGHRSVSWYQQTPGQGLQFLFEYFSETQRNKGNFPGRFSGRQFSNSRSEMNVSTLELGDSALYLCASSLPGGDRNEQFFGPGTRLTVL.

The rearrangement uses TRBV25-1 and TRBJ2-2; D uncertain. The germline V and J ends were trimmed by 4 bases and 4 bases, with 13 bases remaining between them. CDR1 is MGHDK, CDR2 SYGVNS, per germline. This CDR3 contains 15 residues. The CDR3 DNA follows: TGTGCCAGCAGTGGGGGAAGGCTGCTCACCGGGGAGCTGTTTTTT. Translation: CASSGGRLLTGELFF.

The chain links TRBV5-1 to TRBJ1-1; D unresolved. Trimming stripped 4 bases from V and 4 bases from J, with 11 bases between. CDR3 length: 13 amino acids. The germline gives CDR1 SGHRS, CDR2 YFSETQ. Written as DNA, the CDR3 is TGCGCCAGCAGCCTGAGACTGGGCACTGAAGCTTTCTTT. Translated: CASSLRLGTEAFF.

The rearrangement uses TRBV19 and TRBJ1-2; 10 bases fit TRBD1. The ends lost 4 bases at V and 0 bases at J; junction bases unmatched: 5. The CDR3 runs 16 residues. The germline gives CDR1 LNHDA, CDR2 SQIVND (reference sequence). DNA for the CDR3: TGTGCCAGTAGTAGACAGGGGGCGATTTCTAACTATGGCTACACCTTC. It encodes CASSRQGAISNYGYTF.

Concerning this clone itself: Possible read error: a much larger clone is one base away. The same CDR3 also results from other DNA sequences found in this sample. The chain is built from TRBV4-1 and TRBJ1-1; TRBD1 might be the D (6 bases). The germline CDR1 and CDR2 sequences are MGHRA and YSYEKL. CDR3 length: 16 residues. The CDR3: CASSHPWTDMNTEAFF. CDR3 in DNA: TGCGCCAGCAGCCATCCCTGGACAGACATGAACACTGAAGCCTTCTTT.

V usage is TRBV9 and J usage is TRBJ2-7, with D possibly being TRBD2 (6 bases). Trimming removed 0 bases at V and 2 bases at J, with 12 bases between. The germline V gene encodes CDR1 SGDLS and CDR2 YYNGEE. The CDR3 has 15 residues. The CDR3 coding sequence is TGTGCCAGCAGCGTAGGGGGAGGAACAACCTACGAGCAGTACTTC. It encodes CASSVGGGTTYEQYF.

This clone was detected a few times. The V gene is TRBV6-6, the J gene TRBJ1-1; tentative D call: TRBD1 (5 bases). From germline, CDR1 is MNHNY and CDR2 SVGAGI (reference sequence). Deletions cut 5 bases from V and 1 base from J, with 14 bases between. This CDR3 spans 15 amino acids. As DNA, the CDR3 is TGTGCCAGCAGTCAAGGGGCAGGCCCGAACACTGAAGCTTTCTTT. This encodes CASSQGAGPNTEAFF.

V usage is TRBV29-1 and J usage is TRBJ1-3; D is undetermined. Germline V CDR1 and CDR2: SQVTM, ANQGSEA. This CDR3 is 13 amino acids long. V lost 4 bases to trimming and J lost 0 bases, with 7 bases between them. CDR3 sequence reads: CSVVGLSGNTIYF. The CDR3 DNA reads TGCAGCGTTGTAGGGCTCTCTGGAAACACCATATATTTT.

The rearrangement joins TRBV30 to TRBJ1-2, with TRBD1 identical over 12 bases. The CDR3 has 14 residues. J was trimmed by 7 bases and V by 5 bases; bases with no gene match: 8. Germline V CDR1 and CDR2: GTSNPN, SVGIG (reference sequence). CDR3 bases: TGTGCCTGGTCGAAGGGACAGGGGGCCCCTGGCTACACCTTC. It is translated as CAWSKGQGAPGYTF.

This clone has only one observation. The chain has TRBV9 and TRBJ1-2, with D maybe TRBD1 (6 bases). V was clipped by 1 base and J by 5 bases, with 21 bases between them. CDR3 length equals 17 residues. CDR1 and CDR2 (germline): SGDLS, YYNGEE. The CDR3 loop is CASSVNPQGGFLYGYTF. CDR3 sequence (DNA): TGTGCCAGCAGCGTAAACCCACAGGGAGGGTTCCTTTATGGCTACACCTTC.